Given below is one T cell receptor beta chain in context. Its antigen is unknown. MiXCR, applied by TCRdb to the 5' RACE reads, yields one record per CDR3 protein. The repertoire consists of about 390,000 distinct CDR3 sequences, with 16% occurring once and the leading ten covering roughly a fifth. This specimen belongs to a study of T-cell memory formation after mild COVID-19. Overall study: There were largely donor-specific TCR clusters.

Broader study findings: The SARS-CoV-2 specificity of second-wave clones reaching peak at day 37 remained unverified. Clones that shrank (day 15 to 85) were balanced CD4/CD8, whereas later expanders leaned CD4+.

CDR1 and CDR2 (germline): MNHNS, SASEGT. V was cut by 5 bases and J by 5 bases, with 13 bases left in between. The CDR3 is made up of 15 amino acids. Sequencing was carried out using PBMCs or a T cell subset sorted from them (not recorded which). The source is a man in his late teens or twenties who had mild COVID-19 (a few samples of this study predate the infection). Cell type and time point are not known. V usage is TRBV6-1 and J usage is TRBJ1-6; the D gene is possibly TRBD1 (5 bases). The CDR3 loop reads CASSRGRGNNSPLHF. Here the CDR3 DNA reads TGTGCCAGCAGTAGAGGACGGGGGAATAATTCACCCCTCCACTTT.